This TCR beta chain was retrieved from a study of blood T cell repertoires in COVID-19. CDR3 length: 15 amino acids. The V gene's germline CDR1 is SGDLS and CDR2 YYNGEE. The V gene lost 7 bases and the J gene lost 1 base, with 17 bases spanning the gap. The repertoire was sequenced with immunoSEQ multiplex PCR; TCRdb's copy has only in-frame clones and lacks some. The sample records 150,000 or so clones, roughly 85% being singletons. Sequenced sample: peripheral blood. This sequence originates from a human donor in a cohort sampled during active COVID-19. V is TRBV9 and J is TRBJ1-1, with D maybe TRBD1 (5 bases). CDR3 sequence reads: CASGAFTGSNTEAFF. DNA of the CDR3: TGTGCCAGCGGCGCGTTTACAGGATCGAACACTGAAGCTTTCTTT.